This is a list of T cell receptor beta chains from one sample in a study of blood T cell repertoires in COVID-19. Sequenced by immunoSEQ multiplex PCR; TCRdb stores in-frame clones only, minus some. The sample contains 95,000 to 150,000 clones, approximately 90% of which appear only once. Sequenced material: peripheral blood. These receptors were obtained from a human donor in a cohort sampled during active COVID-19. The CDR3 runs from the conserved cysteine through the conserved F or W. Each record gives: V gene, D gene, J gene, clone size, CDR3 protein, CDR3 DNA. D genes are given only for firm matches. Clone size is stated in some rows and not others, as once, few, many or a class when expanded.

>TRBV28|NA|TRBJ1-2|NA
CASSYSGDDLYGYTF
TGTGCCAGCAGTTACTCAGGGGACGACCTTTATGGCTACACCTTC
>TRBV7-9|NA|TRBJ2-4|NA
CASSARDSSIQYF
TGTGCCAGCAGCGCTAGGGACTCTAGCATTCAGTACTTC
>TRBV5-1|NA|TRBJ2-3|NA
CASSLGTGGTSTDTQYF
TGCGCCAGCAGCTTAGGGACTGGAGGGACTAGCACAGATACGCAGTATTTT
>TRBV19|TRBD1|TRBJ1-1|NA
CATGQGLNTEAFF
TGTGCCACCGGACAGGGTCTGAACACTGAAGCTTTCTTT
>TRBV15|NA|TRBJ2-7|NA
CATAQRIPYEQYF
TGTGCCACCGCCCAGCGCATTCCCTACGAGCAGTACTTC
>TRBV19|TRBD1|TRBJ2-3|NA
CASRDRASTDTQYF
TGTGCCAGTAGAGACAGGGCAAGCACAGATACGCAGTATTTT
>TRBV7-9|NA|TRBJ1-2|NA
CASSDGGRGGYTF
TGTGCCAGCAGCGACGGGGGACGGGGTGGCTACACCTTC
>TRBV4-1|TRBD1|TRBJ1-1|NA
CASSTGVRNTEAFF
TGCGCCAGCAGTACAGGGGTGAGGAACACTGAAGCTTTCTTT
>TRBV29-1|TRBD1|TRBJ1-2|NA
CSVAGQGGGYTF
TGCAGCGTTGCCGGACAGGGCGGGGGCTACACCTTC
>TRBV6-5|TRBD1|TRBJ2-3|few
CASSPGTGGSDTQYF
TGTGCCAGCAGCCCCGGGACAGGGGGATCGGATACGCAGTATTTT
>TRBV7-2|NA|TRBJ2-1|NA
CASSLGLAPSNEQFF
TGTGCCAGCAGCTTAGGTCTAGCCCCGTCGAATGAGCAGTTCTTC
>TRBV29-1|TRBD2|TRBJ2-3|once
CSAKTSPDTQYF
TGCAGCGCAAAGACTAGCCCAGATACGCAGTATTTT
>TRBV6-5|NA|TRBJ1-4|NA
CASRDSTNEKLFF
TGTGCCAGCAGGGATAGCACTAATGAAAAACTGTTTTTT
>TRBV7-2|NA|TRBJ2-5|NA
CASSSASWETQYF
TGTGCCAGCAGCTCAGCGAGTTGGGAGACCCAGTACTTC
>TRBV28|TRBD1|TRBJ2-2|NA
CASSPRTGGTGELFF
TGTGCCAGCAGTCCGCGGACAGGGGGCACCGGGGAGCTGTTTTTT
>TRBV21-1|NA|TRBJ2-7|NA
CASSKVSGAGTRAYEQYF
TGTGCCAGCAGCAAAGTATCGGGCGCGGGCACGAGGGCCTACGAGCAGTACTTC
>TRBV2|TRBD1|TRBJ1-4|NA
CASSWSGTATNEKLFF
TGTGCCAGCAGTTGGTCCGGGACAGCTACTAATGAAAAACTGTTTTTT
>TRBV7-9|NA|TRBJ2-1|once
CASSLLEASSYNEQFF
TGTGCCAGCAGCCTCCTTGAGGCTAGCTCCTACAATGAGCAGTTCTTC
>TRBV24-1|TRBD1|TRBJ2-2|few
CATSDSQGALSTGELFF
TGTGCCACCAGTGATTCACAGGGGGCTTTAAGCACCGGGGAGCTGTTTTTT
>TRBV29-1|TRBD2|TRBJ2-7|NA
CSVEVAGGPWGYEQYF
TGCAGCGTTGAAGTGGCGGGAGGGCCTTGGGGCTACGAGCAGTACTTC
>TRBV7-9|NA|TRBJ1-2|NA
CASSLLGEGYTF
TGTGCCAGCAGCTTACTGGGAGAGGGCTACACCTTC
>TRBV7-6|TRBD2|TRBJ2-7|NA
CASSLGSRGDYYEQYF
TGTGCCAGCAGCTTAGGGTCGCGGGGGGACTACTACGAGCAGTACTTC